The 8 T cell receptor beta chains given below trace back to one sample, sequenced in a study of shared clonotypes between healthy human individuals. The data were produced by immunoSEQ multiplex PCR, yet TCRdb's version contains in-frame clones alone and is incomplete. The sample has 1 million to 1.3 million clones; approximately 78% are singletons. Input material: memory CD4+ T cells from PBMCs. Sample subset: CD45RA-negative fraction. The receptors shown here come from a man between 18 and 35 years old in good health. Some clones in this sample may be carry-over from other donors' samples.

V usage is TRBV9 and J usage is TRBJ1-1; 8 nucleotides match TRBD1. Looked up from germline, CDR1 is SGDLS and CDR2 is YYNGEE. There are 15 residues in the CDR3. The V segment lost 3 bases and the J segment 1 base; nucleotides outside the gene matches: 5. The CDR3 sequence: CASSDRTGRNTEAFF. In DNA, the CDR3 is TGTGCCAGCAGCGACCGGACAGGGAGGAACACTGAAGCTTTCTTT.

J is TRBJ2-7 and V is TRBV2, with 7 bases lining up with TRBD1. The V and J ends lost 6 bases and 5 bases, in that order; junction bases with no gene match: 10. Germline V gene data show CDR1 as SNHLY and CDR2 as FYNNEI. The CDR3 sequence is 14 residues long. The DNA for the CDR3 is TGTGCCAGCAGGTATATCTCCAGGGGGAACGAGCAGTACTTC. As protein: CASRYISRGNEQYF.

The J gene is TRBJ2-2, the V gene TRBV5-1, with D perhaps matching TRBD1 (6 bases). Germline loops: CDR1 SGHRS, CDR2 YFSETQ. The CDR3 is made up of 17 amino acids. The V and J ends lost 5 bases and 2 bases respectively, with 19 bases between them. The CDR3 loop reads CASSLPLTGRNTGELFF. CDR3 sequence (DNA): TGCGCCAGCAGTCTGCCCTTGACAGGCCGTAACACCGGGGAGCTGTTTTTT.

The rearrangement links TRBV25-1 to TRBJ2-7; 8 bases line up with TRBD2. This CDR3 spans 15 amino acids. Trimming cost V 5 bases and J 0 bases; bases outside gene matches: 6. Germline-derived CDR1 and CDR2 are MGHDK and SYGVNS. As DNA, the CDR3 is TGTGCCAGCAGTCTTACGGGAGGGCCCTCCTACGAGCAGTACTTC. Translation gives CASSLTGGPSYEQYF.

The chain is built from TRBV28 and TRBJ1-4; D is ambiguous. Looked up from germline, CDR1 is MDHEN and CDR2 is SYDVKM. With 1 base removed from V and 7 bases from J, the gap between germline ends came to 4 bases. CDR3 length equals 12 residues. The CDR3 is CASSLLGEKLFF. The CDR3 DNA reads TGTGCCAGCAGTTTATTGGGTGAAAAACTGTTTTTT.

This clone has only one observation. The V call is TRBV30, the J call TRBJ1-2; weak D call: TRBD1 (5 bases). Per germline, CDR1 GTSNPN and CDR2 SVGIG (reference sequence). The CDR3 extends over 13 amino acids. The V end was cut by 0 bases, the J end by 7 bases, with 12 bases between. For the CDR3, the DNA is TGTGCCTGGAGTGTAAGGGCAGGGTCTGGCTACACCTTC. As protein: CAWSVRAGSGYTF.

The table lists this clone with a few counts. V and J are TRBV6-1 and TRBJ1-1, with a weak D call TRBD1 (6 bases). This CDR3 comprises 12 residues. Per the germline V gene, CDR1 is MNHNS and CDR2 is SASEGT. The V and J ends lost 8 bases and 5 bases respectively, with 12 bases between them. The CDR3 protein is CASLGGLTEAFF. CDR3 DNA: TGTGCCAGCTTGGGGGGGCTGACTGAAGCTTTCTTT.

A single count supports this clone. This specimen includes other DNA sequences encoding the same CDR3. The chain employs TRBV5-1 and TRBJ2-7; a weak D match, TRBD1 (6 bases). The CDR3 is 12 amino acids. Deletions cut 3 bases from V and 4 bases from J, with 8 bases between. The germline V gene encodes CDR1 SGHRS and CDR2 YFSETQ. The DNA for the CDR3 is TGCGCCAGCAGCTCCCAGGGGTACGAGCAGTACTTC. This sequence encodes CASSSQGYEQYF.